This T cell receptor (beta chain) was found in a study of early T cells in non-severe SARS-CoV-2 infection. Study background: From unsorted whole blood, bulk RNA was sequenced, and the chains remained unpaired. Study observations and caveats: Missing private and CD4 specificities, VDJdb matching favored anti-spike CD8 responses.

Deletions cut 3 bases from V and 4 bases from J, with 9 bases between. The CDR3 has 13 amino acids. Germline values: CDR1 LGHDT, CDR2 YNNKEL (reference sequence). This clonotype was counted between two and nine times. Its antigen is unknown. The TCR library protocol attached unique molecular identifiers to the individual cDNA molecules. TCRdb reprocessed the 5' RACE reads with MiXCR, giving one entry per CDR3 protein. Of fewer than 55,000 distinct CDR3 sequences listed, around 6.5% are singletons. The source is an adult who was a healthcare worker with PCR-confirmed SARS-CoV-2 infection or an uninfected control (not recorded which). The sequences come from whole blood, collected at baseline. The V and J genes are TRBV3-1 and TRBJ2-5; D is perhaps TRBD2 (6 bases). DNA of the CDR3: TGTGCCAGCAGCCAGGGACTGTTAGAGACCCAGTACTTC. This codes for CASSQGLLETQYF.